Below, 4 T cell receptor beta chains from the same sample are listed, as sequenced in a study of identical twins. Via MiXCR, TCRdb re-called the 5' RACE reads, giving one row per CDR3 protein. The table includes 200,000 to 250,000 distinct CDR3 sequences, roughly a tenth detected once. The sample comprised memory T cells sorted from blood. The receptors here all came from a middle-aged man in good health.

The sample holds a few counts of this clonotype. The chain is built from TRBV11-2 and TRBJ2-5, with 15 bases lining up with TRBD2. The CDR3 contains 18 residues. V lost 5 bases to trimming and J lost 2 bases; unmatched junction nucleotides: 9. CDR1 and CDR2 from the germline V gene are SGHAT and FQNNGV. The CDR3 DNA sequence: TGTGCCAGCAGCAACCTTGGGGGACTAGCGGGGGGACAAGAGACCCAGTACTTC. This translates into CASSNLGGLAGGQETQYF.

This clonotype was detected a few times. J is TRBJ2-3 and V is TRBV30, with 13 bases that match TRBD2. Germline lookup yields CDR1 GTSNPN and CDR2 SVGIG (reference sequence). Trimming at V came to 2 bases and at J to 5 bases, leaving 4 bases not matched to a gene. This CDR3 is built from 15 residues. CDR3 loop: CAWSRGLAGEDTQYF. DNA for the CDR3: TGTGCCTGGAGTCGAGGACTAGCGGGAGAAGATACGCAGTATTTT.

The genes are TRBV15 and TRBJ2-7; possible D gene TRBD2, 7 bases. V shed 1 base and J shed 3 bases, with 16 bases lying between them. Germline V gene lookup returns CDR1 LNHNV and CDR2 YYDKDF (reference sequence). This CDR3 contains 16 residues. CDR3 region: CATSRGLGRGNYEQYF. The CDR3 nucleotides read TGTGCCACCAGCAGAGGGTTGGGGAGGGGGAACTACGAGCAGTACTTC.

This clonotype was detected a few times. This chain connects TRBV12-3 or TRBV12-4 to TRBJ2-1; D is perhaps TRBD2 (6 bases). Trimming left V 6 bases short and J 0 bases short, with 18 bases between. This CDR3 has 17 residues. The CDR3 region has the DNA TGTGCCAGCAGCCGAAACGTATTAGCGGCCTCCTACAATGAGCAGTTCTTC. Translation: CASSRNVLAASYNEQFF.